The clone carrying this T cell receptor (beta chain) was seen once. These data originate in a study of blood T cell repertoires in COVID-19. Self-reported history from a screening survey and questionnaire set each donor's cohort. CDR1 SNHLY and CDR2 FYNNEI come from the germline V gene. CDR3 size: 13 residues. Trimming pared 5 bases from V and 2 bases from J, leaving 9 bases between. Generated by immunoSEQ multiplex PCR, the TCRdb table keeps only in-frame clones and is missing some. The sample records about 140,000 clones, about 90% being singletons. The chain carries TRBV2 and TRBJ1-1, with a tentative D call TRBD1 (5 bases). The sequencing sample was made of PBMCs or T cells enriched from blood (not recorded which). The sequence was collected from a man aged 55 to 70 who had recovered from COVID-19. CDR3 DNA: TGTGCCAGCAGTCAAGGGGCCAACACTGAAGCTTTCTTT. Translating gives CASSQGANTEAFF.